Below are 19 T cell receptor beta chains sequenced from a single sample in a study of technical replicates of blood from a handful of donors. Only in-frame clones appear in the TCRdb table, and some are missing; sequencing was by immunoSEQ multiplex PCR. The repertoire holds about 97,000 clones, 95% to 97% seen once, with more than 0.3% in the top ten. Sequenced input: T cells isolated from PBMCs. These TCRs come from a human donor in good health.

J is TRBJ2-3 and V is TRBV7-6, with a possible D match to TRBD1 (5 bases). The CDR3 covers 15 residues. The V gene's germline CDR1 is SGHVS and CDR2 FNYEAQ. V gave up 5 bases and J gave up 2 bases, with 14 bases separating them. For the CDR3, the DNA is TGTGCCAGCAGCCCCCTGGGGCTAGTCACAGATACGCAGTATTTT. Its translation: CASSPLGLVTDTQYF.

V usage is TRBV6-5 and J usage is TRBJ2-2; tentative D call: TRBD2 (5 bases). The V and J ends lost 2 bases and 7 bases respectively, with 14 bases between them. The CDR3 is made up of 15 amino acids. CDR1 and CDR2 from the germline V gene are MNHEY and SVGAGI. CDR3: CASSYKPSGVGELFF. The CDR3 DNA is TGTGCCAGCAGTTACAAGCCCAGCGGAGTCGGGGAGCTGTTTTTT.

The J gene is TRBJ2-1, the V gene TRBV20-1; D is possibly TRBD2 (5 bases). The CDR3 contains 10 residues. Trimming stripped 6 bases from V and 10 bases from J, with 10 bases between. The V gene's germline CDR1 is DFQATT and CDR2 SNEGSKA (reference sequence). The CDR3 sequence: CSATRGEQFF. The CDR3 DNA follows: TGCAGTGCCACGAGAGGGGAGCAGTTCTTC.

The chain uses TRBV9 and TRBJ2-7; D unclear. Germline V lookup: CDR1 SGDLS, CDR2 YYNGEE. Trimming shortened V by 1 base and J by 5 bases, and 13 bases separated the two germline ends. CDR3 length: 14 amino acids. The CDR3 nucleotides read TGTGCCAGCAGCGTACTGGGCCAACTGGACGAGCAGTACTTC. Its protein is CASSVLGQLDEQYF.

Turning to this clone: Mismatch with germline at one junction end may stem from a read error. This chain joins TRBV10-1 and TRBJ2-1; the D gene is possibly TRBD1 (6 bases). CDR1 and CDR2 (germline): WNHNN, SYGVQD (reference sequence). The CDR3 is 14 residues long. CDR3 DNA sequence: TGCGCCAGCAATGAGGCAGGGGCCACGAATGAGCAGTTCTTC. Encoded protein: CASNEAGATNEQFF.

This clone appeared a single time. The chain has TRBV19 and TRBJ1-1; no clear D gene. Germline CDR1 is LNHDA and CDR2 is SQIVND (reference sequence). Between the trimmed V and J ends, which lost 5 bases and 1 base, there was a span of 11 bases. The CDR3 has 14 amino acids. CDR3 sequence: CASSPSQKNTEAFF. In nucleotides, the CDR3 is TGTGCCAGTAGTCCTAGTCAAAAGAACACTGAAGCTTTCTTT.

The genes are TRBV15 and TRBJ2-7; 7 bases are shared with TRBD1. CDR3 size: 18 residues. V lost 0 bases, J lost 1 base, and 12 bases stayed unmatched. Germline V CDR1 and CDR2: LNHNV, YYDKDF (reference sequence). CDR3 protein: CATSREYGLTGESYEQYF. DNA of the CDR3: TGTGCCACCAGCAGAGAATACGGCCTTACAGGGGAGTCCTACGAGCAGTACTTC.

Turning to this clone: Its ends do not fully match the called genes, so a read error is possible. The rearrangement joins TRBV27 to TRBJ2-5, with TRBD1 as a possible D gene (8 bases). The germline V gene encodes CDR1 MNHEY and CDR2 SMNVEV (reference sequence). The CDR3 covers 13 residues. The CDR3 loop reads CASSFGGGGQEDF. DNA of the CDR3: TGTGCCAGCAGTTTTGGTGGGGGGGGACAGGAAGACTTC.

V and J are TRBV29-1 and TRBJ2-1; possibly TRBD1 for D (5 bases). CDR3 length: 13 amino acids. The V end lost 8 bases, the J end lost 1 base, and 12 bases lay between the germline ends. Per the germline V gene, CDR1 is SQVTM and CDR2 is ANQGSEA. CDR3 protein: CSPDRASYNEQFF. DNA of the CDR3: TGCAGCCCTGACAGAGCATCCTACAATGAGCAGTTCTTC.

The V call is TRBV28, the J call TRBJ2-2, with D unresolved. Germline values: CDR1 MDHEN, CDR2 SYDVKM. Trimming cost V 3 bases and J 1 base, with 6 bases left between them. CDR3 length: 14 residues. CDR3 nucleotide sequence: TGTGCCAGCAGTTTGTTAAAGAACACCGGGGAGCTGTTTTTT. Amino acid sequence: CASSLLKNTGELFF. Complete variable domain (other parts from reference TRBV28 and TRBJ2-2): DVKVTQSSRYLVKRTGEKVFLECVQDMDHENMFWYRQDPGLGLRLIYFSYDVKMKEKGDIPEGYSVSREKKERFSLILESASTNQTSMYLCASSLLKNTGELFFGEGSRLTVL.

This chain joins TRBV18 and TRBJ1-1; possible D gene TRBD1, 6 bases. The CDR3 is 14 residues long. CDR1 is KGHSH, CDR2 LQKENI, per germline. Trimming stripped 5 bases from V and 5 bases from J, with 15 bases between. CDR3 bases: TGTGCCAGCTCATATGTGGGGGCGAAGACTGAAGCTTTCTTT. It specifies CASSYVGAKTEAFF.

V usage is TRBV28 and J usage is TRBJ2-3; D gene ambiguous. The V end was cut by 7 bases, the J end by 5 bases, with 7 bases between. This CDR3 comprises 11 residues. The germline V gene has CDR1 MDHEN and CDR2 SYDVKM. CDR3: CASKAGDTQYF. CDR3 DNA sequence: TGTGCCAGCAAAGCCGGAGATACGCAGTATTTT.

The chain uses TRBV6-5 and TRBJ1-5, with D perhaps matching TRBD1 (5 bases). The CDR3 covers 14 residues. Trimming left V 3 bases short and J 5 bases short, with 11 bases between. Germline assignment: CDR1 MNHEY and CDR2 SVGAGI. The CDR3: CASSYGALDQPQHF. The CDR3, as DNA: TGTGCCAGCAGTTATGGGGCTCTAGATCAGCCCCAGCATTTT.

The chain combines TRBV5-1 with TRBJ2-1; 14 nucleotides agree with TRBD2. The V and J ends lost 7 bases and 9 bases, in that order; junction bases with no gene match: 6. Germline CDR1 reads SGHRS; CDR2 reads YFSETQ. CDR3 length: 14 residues. CDR3 sequence (DNA): TGCGCCAGCTTCGGGACTAGCGGGAGTCCTGAGCAGTTCTTC. Encoded protein: CASFGTSGSPEQFF.

V usage is TRBV30 and J usage is TRBJ2-7, with 7 bases identical to TRBD2. With V trimmed by 1 base and J by 2 bases, 8 bases remained unmatched. CDR3 size: 15 residues. The germline V gene encodes CDR1 GTSNPN and CDR2 SVGIG (reference sequence). CDR3 protein: CAWSAGGTVTYEQYF. The CDR3 region has the DNA TGTGCCTGGAGTGCCGGGGGGACTGTTACCTACGAGCAGTACTTC.

J is TRBJ1-5 and V is TRBV28, with TRBD1 matching over 9 bases. Unmatched junction bases numbered 11, after V lost 6 bases and J lost 5 bases. The CDR3 sequence is 16 residues long. Germline V CDR1 and CDR2: MDHEN, SYDVKM. As DNA, the CDR3 is TGTGCCAGCAGCCAACCGGGACAGGGATGGGATCAGCCCCAGCATTTT. This encodes CASSQPGQGWDQPQHF.

V gene TRBV6-5 combines with J gene TRBJ1-4; a possible D gene is TRBD1 (6 bases). CDR1 is MNHEY and CDR2 is SVGAGI in the germline V gene. Trimming took off 1 base at V and 3 bases at J, with 9 bases between the two ends. The CDR3 has 15 residues. The CDR3 DNA is TGTGCCAGCAGTTACTTACGGACAGCTAATGAAAAACTGTTTTTT. It yields the protein CASSYLRTANEKLFF.

The chain recombines TRBV27 with TRBJ2-3; D remains unclear. V was cut by 2 bases and J by 2 bases, with 8 bases left in between. This CDR3 is 14 amino acids long. The germline V gene has CDR1 MNHEY and CDR2 SMNVEV (reference sequence). The CDR3 DNA reads as TGTGCCAGCAGTTTAGGAGTTGCCACAGATACGCAGTATTTT. Its translation is CASSLGVATDTQYF.

J is TRBJ2-1 and V is TRBV27; D ambiguous. This CDR3 contains 14 residues. The germline V and J ends were trimmed by 3 bases and 1 base, with 7 bases remaining between them. CDR1 is MNHEY, CDR2 SMNVEV, per germline (reference sequence). The CDR3 DNA reads as TGTGCCAGCAGTTTGGCGGATTCCTACAATGAGCAGTTCTTC. Translating it yields CASSLADSYNEQFF.